This is a list of T cell receptor beta chains from one sample in a study of identical twins. TCRdb reprocessed the 5' RACE reads via MiXCR and lists one record per CDR3 protein. The data contain 1.5 million to 2 million distinct CDR3 sequences, around a third of them singletons. Material for sequencing was cord blood. The receptors stem from a newborn girl in good health. The CDR3 runs from the conserved cysteine through the conserved F or W. The order of the fields is CDR3 protein, CDR3 DNA, D gene, J gene, clone size, V gene. The D gene is left open where the match is weak. A clone size is listed for some rows: how often the clone was seen (once, few, many), or a class if it is expanded.

CASRFNREKLFF TGTGCCAGCAGATTTAACAGGGAGAAACTGTTTTTT - TRBJ1-4 few TRBV28
CASSYERFSYEQYF TGTGCCAGCAGTTACGAGCGGTTCTCCTACGAGCAGTACTTC - TRBJ2-7 - TRBV6-5
CASTNDPRPPHEQYF TGCGCCAGCACCAACGACCCACGACCCCCTCACGAGCAGTACTTC - TRBJ2-7 - TRBV12-3/TRBV12-4
CASSFSGQGYNEQFF TGTGCCAGCAGCTTCTCTGGACAGGGCTACAATGAGCAGTTCTTC TRBD1 TRBJ2-1 - TRBV5-8
CSVLPGAGNTEAFF TGCAGCGTTCTACCCGGGGCGGGGAACACTGAAGCTTTCTTT - TRBJ1-1 few TRBV29-1
CASSSLPFGPSSTDTQYF TGTGCCAGCAGCTCCTTACCGTTCGGACCTTCTAGCACAGATACGCAGTATTTT - TRBJ2-3 few TRBV5-5
CSALRGRSYEQYF TGCAGTGCTCTTAGGGGGCGTTCCTACGAGCAGTACTTC TRBD1 TRBJ2-7 few TRBV20-1
CASSLNPFGRVEETQYF TGTGCCAGCAGTTTAAACCCTTTTGGGAGGGTTGAGGAGACCCAGTACTTC TRBD2 TRBJ2-5 many TRBV12-3/TRBV12-4
CSVVYGNHYEQYF TGCAGCGTTGTTTACGGAAATCATTACGAGCAGTACTTC - TRBJ2-7 many TRBV29-1
CSARLGPSPYEQYF TGCAGTGCTAGACTGGGGCCATCTCCCTACGAGCAGTACTTC - TRBJ2-7 - TRBV20-1
CASSPTLGMPGNGYTF TGTGCCAGCAGCCCGACCCTGGGTATGCCGGGGAATGGCTACACCTTC - TRBJ1-2 few TRBV3-1
CATSDWRLAGYNEQFF TGTGCCACCAGTGATTGGCGGCTAGCGGGGTACAATGAGCAGTTCTTC TRBD2 TRBJ2-1 - TRBV24-1
CASSYSRASADTQYF TGTGCCAGCAGTTACTCGCGGGCTAGCGCAGATACGCAGTATTTT - TRBJ2-3 - TRBV6-5
CASSTGQGNEQFF TGTGCCAGCAGTACGGGCCAGGGGAATGAGCAGTTCTTC - TRBJ2-1 - TRBV6-6
CASSYSGTATNTQYF TGTGCCAGCAGTTACTCAGGGACTGCCACTAATACGCAGTATTTT - TRBJ2-3 once TRBV6-6
CASSLSDTSYEQYF TGTGCCAGCAGCTTGAGCGATACCTCCTACGAGCAGTACTTC - TRBJ2-7 many TRBV5-6
CSATGLAGGAYNEQFF TGCAGTGCTACGGGACTAGCGGGAGGGGCCTACAATGAGCAGTTCTTC TRBD2 TRBJ2-1 few TRBV20-1
CASSPVGQGGWNYGYTF TGTGCCAGCAGCCCGGTCGGTCAGGGAGGGTGGAACTATGGCTACACCTTC - TRBJ1-2 few TRBV7-9
CASSIVSGNQPQHF TGTGCCAGTAGTATCGTTAGCGGCAATCAGCCCCAGCATTTT - TRBJ1-5 few TRBV19
CASSSLGDTDSSYNEQYF TGTGCCAGCAGCTCCTTGGGGGACACGGACTCCTCCTACAATGAGCAGTACTTC - TRBJ2-5 - TRBV12-3/TRBV12-4
CASSQEGAGFDTQYF TGCGCCAGCAGCCAAGAGGGGGCAGGTTTTGATACGCAGTATTTT - TRBJ2-3 - TRBV4-1
CASSPERWGVGTDTQYF TGTGCCAGCAGCCCAGAACGATGGGGGGTTGGCACAGATACGCAGTATTTT - TRBJ2-3 - TRBV4-2
CSAKDGRLYEQYF TGCAGTGCTAAAGACGGCAGGCTTTACGAGCAGTACTTC - TRBJ2-7 - TRBV20-1
CASSLRNLSWAQYF TGTGCCAGCAGCCTGCGCAATTTATCCTGGGCCCAGTACTTC - TRBJ2-5 - TRBV3-1